This TCR beta chain stems from a study of cytomegalovirus exposure and HLA in healthy donors. It was the approximately 130-subject validation cohort, separate from the approximately 690-subject first cohort, to which the donors belonged. TCRdb's table, derived via immunoSEQ multiplex PCR, lists solely in-frame clones and lacks some. This table has 70,000 or so clones, less than 95% appearing once. V lost 3 bases to trimming and J lost 0 bases, with 10 bases between them. Germline V CDR1 and CDR2: SGHDT, YYEEEE. The CDR3 is made up of 15 amino acids. The chain couples TRBV5-6 to TRBJ1-3; D may be TRBD1 (5 bases). The sample comprised PBMCs. The TCR was taken from a woman aged 18-35 years in good health and CMV-seropositive. CDR3 DNA sequence: TGTGCCAGCAGCTCCCAAACAGGCTCTGGAAACACCATATATTTT. Protein product: CASSSQTGSGNTIYF.